Below are 27 T cell receptor beta chains sequenced from a single sample in a study of Ad26.COV2.S vaccination and SARS-CoV-2 variants. Only in-frame clones appear in the TCRdb table, and some are missing; sequencing was by immunoSEQ multiplex PCR. The table has approximately 400,000 clones, under 95% seen once; the top ten hold 3% to 4%. The source material was peripheral blood, sampled after recovery from COVID-19. Source of these receptors: a human donor who had recovered from COVID-19.

V gene TRBV7-8 combines with J gene TRBJ1-1; the D is unclear. Germline assignment: CDR1 SGHVS and CDR2 FQNEAQ. Trimming removed 0 bases at V and 7 bases at J, with 15 bases between. This CDR3 region has 15 residues. The CDR3 is CASSLAHNNYREAFF. As DNA, the CDR3 is TGTGCCAGCAGCTTAGCGCACAACAACTACCGTGAAGCTTTCTTT.

The rearrangement joins TRBV19 to TRBJ1-2; D gene ambiguous. CDR3 length: 11 amino acids. V was pared by 4 bases and J by 8 bases, with 8 bases between. Germline CDR1 LNHDA, CDR2 SQIVND (reference sequence). The CDR3 bases are TGTGCCAGTAGTAGGGAGGACGGCTACACCTTC. Its protein is CASSREDGYTF.

The rearrangement uses TRBV11-3 and TRBJ2-2, with a possible D match to TRBD1 (5 bases). V was cut by 1 base and J by 2 bases, with 8 bases left in between. The CDR3 runs to 15 residues. Looked up from germline, CDR1 is SGHNT and CDR2 is YENEEA. The CDR3 loop reads CASSLVRGNTGELFF. The CDR3 DNA reads as TGTGCCAGCAGCTTAGTAAGGGGAAACACCGGGGAGCTGTTTTTT.

V gene TRBV24-1 combines with J gene TRBJ2-3, with 10 bases identical to TRBD1. Germline V gene data show CDR1 as KGHDR and CDR2 as SFDVKD. V shed 3 bases and J 2 bases; nucleotides not matched to a gene: 4. This CDR3 has 16 residues. The CDR3 loop reads CATSDTRQGATDTQYF. The CDR3 DNA reads TGTGCCACCAGTGATACCCGACAGGGGGCCACAGATACGCAGTATTTT.

J is TRBJ1-5 and V is TRBV5-1; D is perhaps TRBD1 (6 bases). This CDR3 contains 16 residues. Germline V lookup: CDR1 SGHRS, CDR2 YFSETQ. V was clipped by 1 base and J by 0 bases, with 11 bases between them. CDR3 region: CASSLSGDYSNQPQHF. The CDR3 coding sequence is TGCGCCAGCAGCTTGTCAGGGGACTATAGCAATCAGCCCCAGCATTTT.

The CDR3 loop reads CASRQGGDEQYF. DNA for the CDR3: TGTGCCAGCAGACAGGGAGGCGACGAGCAGTACTTC. The genes are TRBV6-5 and TRBJ2-7; D is possibly TRBD1 or TRBD2 (6 bases each). V dropped 6 bases and J dropped 5 bases, with 11 bases sitting between them. This CDR3 is built from 12 residues. Germline V lookup: CDR1 MNHEY, CDR2 SVGAGI.

The gene calls are TRBV6-6 and TRBJ2-6; 8 nucleotides agree with TRBD1. Trimming took 5 bases from V and 3 from J; bases not matched to a gene: 0. The germline V gene encodes CDR1 MNHNY and CDR2 SVGAGI (reference sequence). CDR3 length: 14 amino acids. The DNA for the CDR3 is TGTGCCAGCAGTGACAGGGGTGGGGCCAACGTCCTGACTTTC. This encodes CASSDRGGANVLTF.

In its sample, this clone was seen once. The rearrangement uses TRBV24-1 and TRBJ2-3, with 7 positions matching TRBD2. This CDR3 spans 15 amino acids. Trimming removed 5 bases from V and 4 bases from J; junction bases left unmatched: 8. The germline V gene has CDR1 KGHDR and CDR2 SFDVKD. This chain's CDR3 is CATSAPGGPPDTQYF. The CDR3 DNA sequence: TGTGCCACCAGTGCCCCGGGGGGTCCTCCAGATACGCAGTATTTT.

The rearrangement uses TRBV19 and TRBJ2-3; 8 bases match TRBD2. CDR3 length: 14 amino acids. Germline loops: CDR1 LNHDA, CDR2 SQIVND (reference sequence). The V and J ends lost 8 bases and 3 bases, in that order; junction bases with no gene match: 7. The CDR3 DNA is TGTGCCAGTCAAACTAGCGGTTCAACAGATACGCAGTATTTT. This translates into CASQTSGSTDTQYF. The variable domain in full, with the rest retrieved from reference TRBV19 and TRBJ2-3, is DGGITQSPKYLFRKEGQNVTLSCEQNLNHDAMYWYRQDPGQGLRLIYYSQIVNDFQKGDIAEGYSVSREKKESFPLTVTSAQKNPTAFYLCASQTSGSTDTQYFGPGTRLTVL.

The rearrangement joins TRBV9 to TRBJ1-5, with 9 bases lining up with TRBD1. The CDR3 loop spans 17 amino acids. The V segment lost 3 bases and the J segment 2 bases; nucleotides outside the gene matches: 9. The germline CDR1 and CDR2 sequences are SGDLS and YYNGEE. CDR3 sequence: CASSETGGTEGNQPQHF. CDR3 DNA: TGTGCCAGCAGCGAGACAGGGGGGACGGAAGGCAATCAGCCCCAGCATTTT.

The genes are TRBV6-1 and TRBJ2-2, with 9 positions matching TRBD1. The CDR3 runs 16 residues. The V segment lost 4 bases and the J segment 4 bases; nucleotides outside the gene matches: 7. In germline, CDR1 is MNHNS, CDR2 SASEGT. CDR3 region: CASSGRDRVLTGELFF. The CDR3, as DNA: TGTGCCAGCAGTGGCCGGGACAGGGTACTCACCGGGGAGCTGTTTTTT.

This chain connects TRBV4-1 to TRBJ1-1, with TRBD1 as a possible D gene (6 bases). Between the trimmed V and J ends, which lost 3 bases and 4 bases, there was a span of 15 bases. Germline loops: CDR1 MGHRA, CDR2 YSYEKL. The CDR3 is made up of 15 amino acids. CDR3 nucleotides: TGCGCCAGCAGCCACTTATGGGCAGGGGCCACTGAAGCTTTCTTT. Translation gives CASSHLWAGATEAFF.

V and J are TRBV19 and TRBJ2-3; D is possibly TRBD2 (6 bases). V lost 3 bases, J lost 1 base, and 11 bases lay in between. Germline CDR1 reads LNHDA; CDR2 reads SQIVND (reference sequence). The CDR3 covers 15 residues. CDR3 loop: CASSIRVAGTDTQYF. The CDR3 DNA reads TGTGCCAGTAGTATCCGGGTAGCGGGCACAGATACGCAGTATTTT.

The rearrangement joins TRBV5-1 to TRBJ2-5; 8 nucleotides agree with TRBD1. The V gene's germline CDR1 is SGHRS and CDR2 YFSETQ. The trim removed 0 bases at V and 2 bases at J, leaving 3 bases unmatched. This CDR3 has 15 residues. DNA for the CDR3: TGCGCCAGCAGCTTGGCGAACAGGGGGCAAGAGACCCAGTACTTC. It encodes CASSLANRGQETQYF.

The chain has TRBV27 and TRBJ1-5, with TRBD1 matching over 7 bases. Trimming cost V 6 bases and J 9 bases; bases outside gene matches: 11. There are 14 residues in the CDR3. The germline V gene has CDR1 MNHEY and CDR2 SMNVEV (reference sequence). CDR3 protein: CASRSLTGPRPQHF. DNA of the CDR3: TGTGCCAGCAGGAGTCTGACAGGGCCGCGGCCCCAGCATTTT.

The V and J genes are TRBV19 and TRBJ1-1, with 9 bases that match TRBD1. V shed 4 bases and J 3 bases; nucleotides not matched to a gene: 12. The germline V gene has CDR1 LNHDA and CDR2 SQIVND (reference sequence). This CDR3 has 17 residues. The CDR3 DNA reads as TGTGCCAGTAGTACCACAGGGGGCGGTGGACGTGACACTGAAGCTTTCTTT. This encodes CASSTTGGGGRDTEAFF.

The chain recombines TRBV12-3 or TRBV12-4 with TRBJ2-3; 7 positions match TRBD2. CDR3 size: 10 residues. J gave up 14 bases and V 6 bases, and 5 bases lay outside the gene matches. The DNA for the CDR3 is TGTGCCAGCAGCGGACTAGGGCTGTATTTT. It is translated as CASSGLGLYF.

This clone was observed a handful of times. Other DNA sequences from this sample encode an identical CDR3 as well. This chain connects TRBV12-5 to TRBJ2-7; D unresolved. The CDR3 contains 11 residues. The ends were cut back, 2 bases at V and 3 bases at J, with 2 bases in the middle. Germline V gene lookup returns CDR1 LGHNT and CDR2 FRNRAP. The CDR3 DNA is TGTGCTAGTGGTTTGAACTACGAGCAGTACTTC. It yields the protein CASGLNYEQYF.

The chain carries TRBV5-4 and TRBJ1-1; D call uncertain. Germline lookup yields CDR1 SGHNT and CDR2 YYREEE (reference sequence). The germline V and J ends were trimmed by 0 bases and 0 bases, with 6 bases remaining between them. The CDR3 sequence is 14 residues long. CDR3 region: CASSLGIMNTEAFF. The CDR3 nucleotides are TGTGCCAGCAGCTTGGGGATTATGAACACTGAAGCTTTCTTT.

J is TRBJ1-6 and V is TRBV7-8; D perhaps matches TRBD1 (6 bases). Trimming left V 0 bases short and J 1 base short, with 16 bases between. The CDR3 extends over 19 amino acids. The germline gives CDR1 SGHVS, CDR2 FQNEAQ. The CDR3: CASSLALGAGASYNSPLHF. The CDR3, as DNA: TGTGCCAGCAGCTTAGCGTTGGGGGCAGGGGCTTCCTATAATTCACCCCTCCACTTT. Supplemented by reference TRBV7-8 and TRBJ1-6, the full variable domain reads GAGVSQSPRYKVAKRGQDVALRCDPISGHVSLFWYQQALGQGPEFLTYFQNEAQLDKSGLPSDRFFAERPEGSVSTLKIQRTQQEDSAVYLCASSLALGAGASYNSPLHFGNGTRLTVT.

In this sample, this clone turned up once. The J gene is TRBJ2-2, the V gene TRBV6-5; D gene unclear. Germline CDR1 and CDR2: MNHEY and SVGAGI. This CDR3 spans 14 amino acids. Between the trimmed V and J ends, which lost 6 bases and 9 bases, there was a span of 17 bases. CDR3 bases: TGTGCCAGCAGAGGACCAGCGAGGCTCCGGGAGCTGTTTTTT. Translating gives CASRGPARLRELFF.

This CDR3 is CATQGGSRYGYTF. For the CDR3, the DNA is TGTGCCACCCAGGGGGGTTCTCGCTATGGCTACACCTTC. J is TRBJ1-2 and V is TRBV7-2, with 7 bases lining up with TRBD1. Germline V gene lookup returns CDR1 SGHTA and CDR2 FQGNSA. V lost 10 bases and J lost 4; bases outside the gene matches: 9. The CDR3 totals 13 residues.

The chain has TRBV25-1 and TRBJ1-4; D unresolved. The V gene lost 4 bases and the J gene lost 3 bases, with 3 bases spanning the gap. This CDR3 comprises 12 residues. Per germline, CDR1 MGHDK and CDR2 SYGVNS. CDR3 sequence: CASSGPNEKLFF. CDR3 bases: TGTGCCAGCAGTGGGCCTAATGAAAAACTGTTTTTT.

The chain carries TRBV7-9 and TRBJ2-3; the match to TRBD1 covers 10 bases. CDR1 SEHNR and CDR2 FQNEAQ come from the germline V gene (reference sequence). The V segment lost 4 bases and the J segment 0 bases; nucleotides outside the gene matches: 13. The CDR3 consists of 19 residues. CDR3 in amino acids: CASSSRGQGMWGSTDTQYF. For the CDR3, the DNA is TGTGCCAGCAGCTCGAGGGGACAGGGGATGTGGGGGAGCACAGATACGCAGTATTTT.

The genes are TRBV5-1 and TRBJ1-2, with D maybe TRBD1 (6 bases). Germline V gene lookup returns CDR1 SGHRS and CDR2 YFSETQ. This CDR3 comprises 15 residues. V was cut by 0 bases and J by 4 bases, with 13 bases left in between. DNA for the CDR3: TGCGCCAGCAGCTTGGCGCCGGGGGCAAGCTATGGCTACACCTTC. Translation gives CASSLAPGASYGYTF. Filled out from reference TRBV5-1 and TRBJ1-2, the complete variable domain reads KAGVTQTPRYLIKTRGQQVTLSCSPISGHRSVSWYQQTPGQGLQFLFEYFSETQRNKGNFPGRFSGRQFSNSRSEMNVSTLELGDSALYLCASSLAPGASYGYTFGSGTRLTVV.

The chain combines TRBV18 with TRBJ2-7; 8 bases are shared with TRBD2. The V and J ends lost 2 bases and 7 bases, in that order; junction bases with no gene match: 7. Per germline, CDR1 KGHSH and CDR2 LQKENI. CDR3 length equals 14 residues. The DNA for the CDR3 is TGTGCCAGCTCACCAGCCGGGGGGGCCGGTGAGCAGTACTTC. Its translation: CASSPAGGAGEQYF.

The chain uses TRBV10-3 and TRBJ1-5, with 8 nucleotides matching TRBD1. The CDR3 loop spans 14 amino acids. Looked up from germline, CDR1 is ENHRY and CDR2 is SYGVKD. J lost 6 bases, V lost 2 bases, and 3 bases had no gene match. The CDR3 region has the DNA TGTGCCATCAGTGAGGACAGGGGCGTTCAGCCCCAGCATTTT. Encoded protein: CAISEDRGVQPQHF.